The 6 T cell receptor beta chains presented below share a single source sample, sequenced in a study of breast tumors, draining lymph nodes, adjacent tissues. TCRdb called the multiplex PCR reads again in MiXCR, with one record for every CDR3 protein. Among 60,000 to 70,000 distinct CDR3 sequences listed, roughly 59% were seen once. Sequenced sample: breast tumor tissue. These receptors all stem from a female donor with breast cancer. Some clones in this sample may be carry-over from other donors' samples.

This CDR3 is CASKKSGRLETQYF. The CDR3 nucleotides read TGTGCCAGCAAAAAAAGCGGGAGGCTCGAGACCCAGTACTTC. The V call is TRBV2, the J call TRBJ2-5, with TRBD2 matching over 9 bases. Trimming cost V 7 bases and J 5 bases; bases outside gene matches: 8. Germline loops: CDR1 SNHLY, CDR2 FYNNEI. The CDR3 is 14 amino acids.

This clonotype was seen ten or more times. The chain uses TRBV6-5 and TRBJ2-2; 10 positions agree with TRBD1. V shed 5 bases, J shed 4 bases, and the junction held 10 bases outside the gene matches. The germline gives CDR1 MNHEY, CDR2 SVGAGI. The CDR3 runs to 17 residues. The DNA of the CDR3 is TGTGCCAGCAGTATAGACAGGGGGCGCTTAGGCACCGGGGAGCTGTTTTTT. It codes for CASSIDRGRLGTGELFF.

At least ten counts were recorded for this clonotype. The rearrangement uses TRBV28 and TRBJ1-6; tentative D call: TRBD1 (6 bases). The length of the CDR3 is 18 residues. The germline gives CDR1 MDHEN, CDR2 SYDVKM. Between the trimmed V and J ends, which lost 6 bases and 9 bases, there was a span of 27 bases. CDR3 in DNA: TGTGCCAGCAGCACCCTACTTCGGGGGGGGGCGCAAGGTTCACCCCTCCACTTT. As protein: CASSTLLRGGAQGSPLHF.

In this sample, this clonotype turned up many times. The CDR3 nucleotides are TGTGCCAGCAATAAGGGTAGGGCGAACACCGGGGAGCTGTTTTTT. It is translated as CASNKGRANTGELFF. V and J are TRBV6-6 and TRBJ2-2; D unclear. The CDR3 is 15 residues long. Deletions cut 7 bases from V and 0 bases from J, with 12 bases between. Germline values: CDR1 MNHNY, CDR2 SVGAGI (reference sequence).

This clonotype is a singleton in its sample. The V and J genes are TRBV2 and TRBJ2-5; either TRBD1 or TRBD2 may fit D (5 bases each). Trimming stripped 5 bases from V and 1 base from J, with 14 bases between. Germline CDR1 is SNHLY and CDR2 is FYNNEI. This CDR3 contains 15 residues. The CDR3 DNA sequence: TGTGCCAGCAGTACTAGTGGGGCCCGCCAAGAGACCCAGTACTTC. Translation: CASSTSGARQETQYF.

This clonotype was observed a handful of times. This chain joins TRBV29-1 and TRBJ1-4; D remains ambiguous. This CDR3 comprises 13 residues. Germline CDR1 is SQVTM and CDR2 is ANQGSEA. The V and J ends lost 4 bases and 5 bases respectively, with 11 bases between them. The CDR3 here is CSVGYGRNEKLFF. The CDR3 DNA reads TGCAGCGTTGGGTACGGGAGGAATGAAAAACTGTTTTTT.